The 21 T cell receptor beta chains in this list originate from one sample, sequenced in a study of CD8 T cells in Susac syndrome. It was with random hexamers that roughly 0.5 to 1 ug RNA was reverse transcribed. One entry per CDR3 protein, called by TCRdb with MiXCR from the immunoSEQ multiplex PCR reads. The repertoire holds roughly 400,000 distinct CDR3 sequences, more than 80% seen once, with around 0.12% in the top ten. The sequenced sample was CD8+ T cells from PBMCs. These receptors all come from a human donor with multiple sclerosis.

The chain carries TRBV13 and TRBJ2-1; 13 bases fit TRBD2. The V segment lost 4 bases and the J segment 7 bases; nucleotides outside the gene matches: 7. The CDR3 runs 16 residues. From germline, CDR1 is PRHDT and CDR2 FYEKMQ (reference sequence). The CDR3 bases are TGTGCCAGCAGCTCTACCACTAGCGGGGGGGCGAATGAGCAGTTCTTC. It yields the protein CASSSTTSGGANEQFF.

The chain has TRBV12-3 or TRBV12-4 and TRBJ2-2; a possible D gene is TRBD2 (6 bases). Trimming shortened V by 7 bases and J by 1 base, and 10 bases separated the two germline ends. This CDR3 region has 14 residues. The CDR3: CASTQGLNTGELFF. DNA for the CDR3: TGTGCCAGCACCCAGGGACTGAACACCGGGGAGCTGTTTTTT.

The chain carries TRBV7-6 and TRBJ2-7, with a weak D call TRBD2 (6 bases). Deletions cut 5 bases from V and 6 bases from J, with 20 bases between. The CDR3 totals 15 residues. Looked up from germline, CDR1 is SGHVS and CDR2 is FNYEAQ. CDR3 nucleotides: TGTGCCAGCAGCGCTATGTCGGAGGGAGGAGCCGAGCAGTACTTC. Protein sequence: CASSAMSEGGAEQYF.

CDR3 nucleotide sequence: TGCAGTGCTGTCGGGGGAGGGTTAAATGAGCAGTTCTTC. It specifies CSAVGGGLNEQFF. V is TRBV20-1 and J is TRBJ2-1; 7 bases map to TRBD2. CDR3 length: 13 amino acids. Germline loops: CDR1 DFQATT, CDR2 SNEGSKA (reference sequence). The V and J ends lost 5 bases and 7 bases, in that order; junction bases with no gene match: 8.

V and J are TRBV5-1 and TRBJ1-2; no clear D. CDR1 and CDR2 (germline): SGHRS, YFSETQ. This CDR3 contains 15 residues. V lost 0 bases to trimming and J lost 2 bases, with 11 bases between them. CDR3 sequence (DNA): TGCGCCAGCAGCTTGGCGACGACGGCAAACTATGGCTACACCTTC. Protein sequence: CASSLATTANYGYTF.

The chain combines TRBV20-1 with TRBJ2-1, with D perhaps assigned TRBD1 or TRBD2 (5 bases each). CDR1 DFQATT and CDR2 SNEGSKA come from the germline V gene (reference sequence). The CDR3 extends over 16 amino acids. V was trimmed by 6 bases and J by 3 bases, leaving 21 bases between them. CDR3 loop: CSAHYIGSGGYNEQFF. The CDR3 coding sequence is TGCAGTGCACATTATATAGGAAGTGGGGGCTACAATGAGCAGTTCTTC.

The V call is TRBV6-1, the J call TRBJ2-7, with 9 bases identical to TRBD1. The CDR3 totals 15 residues. With 5 bases clipped from V and 3 bases from J, the junction kept 8 bases outside the gene matches. Germline V gives CDR1 MNHNS, CDR2 SASEGT. The DNA for the CDR3 is TGTGCCAGCAGTACCACAGGGGGCAATGACTACGAGCAGTACTTC. This sequence encodes CASSTTGGNDYEQYF.

This sequence joins TRBV6-2 or TRBV6-3 and TRBJ2-2; D may be TRBD2 (5 bases). Trimming took off 4 bases at V and 5 bases at J, with 11 bases between the two ends. Looked up from germline, CDR1 is MNHEY and CDR2 is SVGEGT. The CDR3 covers 14 residues. The CDR3 DNA reads as TGTGCCAGCAGTTTTCAGGAGGAAACCGGGGAGCTGTTTTTT. Protein product: CASSFQEETGELFF.

J is TRBJ1-2 and V is TRBV19; 7 bases are a match to TRBD1. Germline-derived CDR1 and CDR2 are LNHDA and SQIVND (reference sequence). V lost 6 bases and J lost 3; bases outside the gene matches: 4. The CDR3 extends over 13 amino acids. The CDR3 is CASRLTGDYGYTF. The CDR3 DNA sequence: TGTGCCAGTAGACTCACAGGGGACTATGGCTACACCTTC.

The chain combines TRBV6-5 with TRBJ1-5; no reliable D call. The germline V and J ends were trimmed by 4 bases and 6 bases, with 10 bases remaining between them. Germline assignment: CDR1 MNHEY and CDR2 SVGAGI. The CDR3 spans 13 residues. In nucleotides, the CDR3 is TGTGCCAGCAGTTCTCGGGAGTCTCAGCCCCAGCATTTT. Protein: CASSSRESQPQHF.

The genes are TRBV5-5 and TRBJ1-5; D uncertain. Germline V gene sequence: CDR1 SGHKS, CDR2 YYEKEE (reference sequence). Trimming left V 4 bases short and J 0 bases short, with 8 bases between. This CDR3 comprises 14 residues. The CDR3 loop reads CASSREYSNQPQHF. The DNA of the CDR3 is TGTGCCAGCAGCAGAGAGTATAGCAATCAGCCCCAGCATTTT.

This chain links TRBV27 with TRBJ1-5, with D perhaps TRBD1 (5 bases). The V gene lost 2 bases and the J gene lost 7 bases, with 15 bases spanning the gap. CDR1 is MNHEY and CDR2 is SMNVEV in the germline V gene (reference sequence). This CDR3 is built from 15 residues. CDR3 protein: CASSLLGPLAQPQHF. As DNA, the CDR3 is TGTGCCAGCAGTTTACTGGGACCTTTAGCCCAGCCCCAGCATTTT.

CDR3 sequence: CASRSGQDNEKLFF. The CDR3 DNA reads TGTGCCAGCAGATCGGGACAGGATAATGAAAAACTGTTTTTT. J is TRBJ1-4 and V is TRBV12-3 or TRBV12-4; 8 nucleotides match TRBD1. J lost 4 bases, V lost 6 bases, and 4 bases had no gene match. The CDR3 spans 14 residues.

This chain's CDR3 is CASSLAFTGGTSTDTQYF. The CDR3 bases are TGCGCCAGCAGCTTGGCCTTCACGGGAGGGACTAGCACAGATACGCAGTATTTT. V usage is TRBV5-1 and J usage is TRBJ2-3, with 8 bases that match TRBD2. Losses at the gene ends were 0 bases for V and 0 bases for J; bases not matched to a gene: 9. The CDR3 runs 18 residues. Per germline, CDR1 SGHRS and CDR2 YFSETQ.

The chain carries TRBV4-1 and TRBJ2-7; 7 nucleotides agree with TRBD2. CDR3 length: 17 residues. Germline V gene data show CDR1 as MGHRA and CDR2 as YSYEKL. The trim removed 0 bases at V and 3 bases at J, leaving 11 bases unmatched. The CDR3 sequence: CASSQESVAGYHYEQYF. For the CDR3, the DNA is TGCGCCAGCAGCCAAGAATCGGTAGCGGGTTATCACTACGAGCAGTACTTC.

The V gene is TRBV7-9, the J gene TRBJ2-5; TRBD1 matches at 7 bases. The trim removed 5 bases at V and 2 bases at J, leaving 11 bases unmatched. The CDR3 extends over 16 amino acids. Per germline, CDR1 SEHNR and CDR2 FQNEAQ (reference sequence). CDR3 nucleotides: TGTGCCAGCAGCATCTCGAACAGGGGTAGTCAAGAGACCCAGTACTTC. Translating gives CASSISNRGSQETQYF.

The V and J genes are TRBV27 and TRBJ2-1; maybe TRBD2 (6 bases). CDR1 is MNHEY, CDR2 SMNVEV, per germline (reference sequence). The CDR3 is 13 residues long. V was trimmed by 3 bases and J by 5 bases, leaving 8 bases between them. CDR3 sequence: CASSFGGNNEQFF. For the CDR3, the DNA is TGTGCCAGCAGTTTTGGAGGGAACAATGAGCAGTTCTTC.

The gene calls are TRBV6-1 and TRBJ2-5; D is unresolved. The CDR3 loop spans 13 amino acids. Between the trimmed V and J ends, which lost 2 bases and 4 bases, there was a span of 8 bases. CDR1 is MNHNS and CDR2 is SASEGT in the germline V gene. The chain's CDR3 is CASSEFGPETQYF. The DNA for the CDR3 is TGTGCCAGCAGTGAATTCGGACCAGAGACCCAGTACTTC.

The chain carries TRBV28 and TRBJ1-2; 7 bases match TRBD1. J was trimmed by 8 bases and V by 3 bases; bases with no gene match: 9. The CDR3 length is 14 residues. Germline loops: CDR1 MDHEN, CDR2 SYDVKM. The CDR3: CASSLARGAEGYTF. Here the CDR3 DNA reads TGTGCCAGCAGTTTGGCCAGGGGGGCTGAGGGCTACACCTTC.

This clonotype was recorded once. The chain employs TRBV7-2 and TRBJ2-7; TRBD1 might be the D (8 bases). The CDR3 covers 15 residues. Trimming cost V 5 bases and J 5 bases, with 19 bases left between them. Germline CDR1 and CDR2: SGHTA and FQGNSA. Here the CDR3 reads CASSLTGGAPDEQYF. Here the CDR3 DNA reads TGTGCCAGCAGCCTCACAGGGGGGGCCCCTGACGAGCAGTACTTC. Using reference TRBV7-2 and TRBJ2-7 for the parts outside the CDR3, the full variable domain is GAGVSQSPSNKVTEKGKDVELRCDPISGHTALYWYRQSLGQGLEFLIYFQGNSAPDKSGLPSDRFSAERTGGSVSTLTIQRTQQEDSAVYLCASSLTGGAPDEQYFGPGTRLTVT.

The chain carries TRBV20-1 and TRBJ2-1, with TRBD1 as a possible D gene (5 bases). This CDR3 comprises 11 residues. V was cut by 2 bases and J by 6 bases, with 5 bases left in between. The germline CDR1 and CDR2 sequences are DFQATT and SNEGSKA (reference sequence). DNA of the CDR3: TGCAGTGCTAGACAGGGCAATGAGCAGTTCTTC. As protein: CSARQGNEQFF.